One and the same sample provided the 24 T cell receptor beta chains below, sequenced in a study of cytomegalovirus exposure and HLA in healthy donors. This PCR relied on a set of 60 Vbeta primers and 13 Jbeta primers. Sequencing was performed with immunoSEQ multiplex PCR; in TCRdb, only in-frame clones are kept and a portion is missing. The table includes 200,000 or so clones, under 90% detected once. The sample comprised PBMCs. The receptor source for this set is a human donor in good health.

J is TRBJ2-1 and V is TRBV15; D not certain. Germline CDR1 is LNHNV and CDR2 is YYDKDF (reference sequence). The CDR3 sequence is 15 residues long. The V end was cut by 0 bases, the J end by 0 bases, with 6 bases between. The CDR3 reads CATSREGASYNEQFF. The CDR3 DNA follows: TGTGCCACCAGCAGAGAAGGAGCCTCCTACAATGAGCAGTTCTTC. The whole variable domain, remainder taken from reference TRBV15 and TRBJ2-1, is DAMVIQNPRYQVTQFGKPVTLSCSQTLNHNVMYWYQQKSSQAPKLLFHYYDKDFNNEADTPDNFQSRRPNTSFCFLDIRSPGLGDTAMYLCATSREGASYNEQFFGPGTRLTVL.

The rearrangement uses TRBV7-3 and TRBJ2-3; 14 bases line up with TRBD2. Trimming took 4 bases from V and 10 from J; bases not matched to a gene: 4. The CDR3 contains 14 residues. CDR1 is SGHTA and CDR2 is FQGTGA in the germline V gene. The CDR3 here is CASSWGLAGEAQYF. CDR3 coding DNA: TGTGCCAGCAGCTGGGGACTAGCGGGAGAGGCGCAGTATTTT. Full variable domain (outside the CDR3, taken from reference TRBV7-3 and TRBJ2-3): GAGVSQTPSNKVTEKGKYVELRCDPISGHTALYWYRQSLGQGPEFLIYFQGTGAADDSGLPNDRFFAVRPEGSVSTLKIQRTERGDSAVYLCASSWGLAGEAQYFGPGTRLTVL.

The V gene is TRBV7-9, the J gene TRBJ2-1; D is possibly TRBD2 (5 bases). Germline assignment: CDR1 SEHNR and CDR2 FQNEAQ (reference sequence). There are 15 residues in the CDR3. With 0 bases removed from V and 4 bases from J, the gap between germline ends came to 10 bases. The CDR3 DNA reads TGTGCCAGCAGCTTAGCCGGGATCCCATACAATGAGCAGTTCTTC. Protein: CASSLAGIPYNEQFF.

Points on this clone: Additional DNA sequences in this sample encode the identical CDR3. The chain couples TRBV5-1 to TRBJ2-7; 10 nucleotides align to TRBD1. V lost 2 bases and J lost 3; bases outside the gene matches: 2. The germline V gene has CDR1 SGHRS and CDR2 YFSETQ. The CDR3 loop spans 14 amino acids. DNA for the CDR3: TGCGCCAGCAGCTTAGGGGACAGGGGCTACGAGCAGTACTTC. This translates into CASSLGDRGYEQYF.

This CDR3 is CASKREGTLRTDTQYF. The CDR3 bases are TGTGCCAGTAAGCGGGAGGGGACTCTTCGTACAGATACGCAGTATTTT. V usage is TRBV7-9 and J usage is TRBJ2-3; TRBD2 agrees at 10 bases. Unmatched junction bases numbered 12, after V lost 9 bases and J lost 3 bases. CDR3 size: 16 residues. CDR1 is SEHNR and CDR2 is FQNEAQ in the germline V gene (reference sequence).

The chain is built from TRBV7-2 and TRBJ2-7; 14 nucleotides align to TRBD2. The CDR3 extends over 18 amino acids. The J segment lost 3 bases and the V segment lost 5 bases, leaving 12 bases of the junction unmatched. Germline CDR1 and CDR2: SGHTA and FQGNSA. In nucleotides, the CDR3 is TGTGCCAGCAGCGATCTGGACAGGGGACTAGCGGGAGACTACGAGCAGTACTTC. This sequence encodes CASSDLDRGLAGDYEQYF.

The chain uses TRBV2 and TRBJ2-5; TRBD1 matches at 8 bases. V lost 7 bases, J lost 1 base, and 5 bases stayed unmatched. Per germline, CDR1 SNHLY and CDR2 FYNNEI. This CDR3 has 14 residues. The CDR3 loop is CASNPDRGQETQYF. The CDR3 DNA is TGTGCCAGCAACCCTGACAGGGGCCAAGAGACCCAGTACTTC.

CDR3 region: CASSQGGTSGSFGTYEQYF. The CDR3 DNA reads as TGTGCCAGCAGCCAGGGCGGGACTAGCGGGAGTTTTGGTACCTACGAGCAGTACTTC. J is TRBJ2-7 and V is TRBV7-9; TRBD2 matches 14 bases. The CDR3 covers 19 residues. With V trimmed by 5 bases and J by 2 bases, 14 bases remained unmatched. The germline gives CDR1 SEHNR, CDR2 FQNEAQ (reference sequence).

This chain connects TRBV19 to TRBJ2-5, with a tentative D call TRBD2 (6 bases). Germline V CDR1 and CDR2: LNHDA, SQIVND (reference sequence). Trimming pared 3 bases from V and 2 bases from J, leaving 16 bases between. There are 16 residues in the CDR3. The CDR3 sequence is CASSIRDGSLQETQYF. The CDR3 nucleotides are TGTGCCAGTAGTATCCGTGACGGGAGCCTACAAGAGACCCAGTACTTC.

CDR3 in DNA: TGTGCCAGCAGCTTGGCCGGGGGGGCCAACGTCCTGACTTTC. It specifies CASSLAGGANVLTF. The chain combines TRBV5-4 with TRBJ2-6; no clear D. Trimming stripped 0 bases from V and 4 bases from J, with 5 bases between. Looked up from germline, CDR1 is SGHNT and CDR2 is YYREEE (reference sequence). The CDR3 has 14 amino acids. The variable domain in full, with the rest retrieved from reference TRBV5-4 and TRBJ2-6, is ETGVTQSPTHLIKTRGQQVTLRCSSQSGHNTVSWYQQALGQGPQFIFQYYREEENGRGNFPPRFSGLQFPNYSSELNVNALELDDSALYLCASSLAGGANVLTFGAGSRLTVL.

This clone was found once. The chain recombines TRBV6-5 with TRBJ2-7, with TRBD1 identical over 7 bases. The CDR3 is 15 residues long. Germline V gene sequence: CDR1 MNHEY, CDR2 SVGAGI. The V and J ends lost 0 bases and 6 bases, in that order; junction bases with no gene match: 8. CDR3 sequence reads: CASSYSRGLAGEQYF. DNA of the CDR3: TGTGCCAGCAGTTACTCTAGGGGGCTGGCTGGCGAGCAGTACTTC.

This sequence joins TRBV6-1 and TRBJ1-1, with 7 bases matching TRBD1. This CDR3 region has 14 residues. V lost 6 bases and J lost 3; bases outside the gene matches: 7. The V gene's germline CDR1 is MNHNS and CDR2 SASEGT. CDR3: CASRPGQSYTEAFF. The CDR3 region has the DNA TGTGCCAGCAGACCGGGACAGAGCTACACTGAAGCTTTCTTT.

The chain employs TRBV18 and TRBJ1-4; TRBD1 agrees at 9 bases. The junction had 6 bases not matched to a gene; V was cut back by 2 bases and J by 5 bases. The CDR3 has 16 residues. Germline-derived CDR1 and CDR2 are KGHSH and LQKENI. CDR3 loop: CASSPTSGTGNEKLFF. CDR3 DNA sequence: TGTGCCAGCTCACCAACTTCCGGGACAGGGAATGAAAAACTGTTTTTT.

There are a few counts of this clone. The chain links TRBV5-1 to TRBJ2-1; D is unresolved. Germline lookup yields CDR1 SGHRS and CDR2 YFSETQ. The CDR3 consists of 14 residues. The V and J ends lost 0 bases and 6 bases respectively, with 10 bases between them. CDR3 coding DNA: TGCGCCAGCAGCTTGGTAGAGCCACTCAATGAGCAGTTCTTC. Translating it yields CASSLVEPLNEQFF.

The chain is built from TRBV18 and TRBJ2-7; the D gene is possibly TRBD1 (7 bases). Trimming cost V 3 bases and J 0 bases, with 15 bases left between them. Germline values: CDR1 KGHSH, CDR2 LQKENI. The CDR3 consists of 16 residues. CDR3 bases: TGTGCCAGCTCACCCCCCAGGGGGGTCAGCTCCTACGAGCAGTACTTC. Translating gives CASSPPRGVSSYEQYF.

The chain has TRBV5-1 and TRBJ2-7; D possibly corresponds to TRBD2 (6 bases). This CDR3 has 12 amino acids. The germline V gene has CDR1 SGHRS and CDR2 YFSETQ. Trimming took 4 bases from V and 3 from J, leaving 8 bases between them. CDR3 in DNA: TGCGCCAGCAGCCGGGACTTCTACGAGCAGTACTTC. Its protein product is CASSRDFYEQYF.

The J gene is TRBJ1-5, the V gene TRBV11-2; maybe TRBD1 (5 bases). Germline V CDR1 and CDR2: SGHAT, FQNNGV. Trimming removed 4 bases from V and 0 bases from J, with 7 bases in between. This CDR3 comprises 14 residues. The DNA of the CDR3 is TGTGCCAGCAGCTCCACAGGTAGCAATCAGCCCCAGCATTTT. Translated, it gives CASSSTGSNQPQHF.

Here the CDR3 reads CASRPGYSTDTQYF. The DNA of the CDR3 is TGTGCCAGCAGGCCAGGGTACAGCACAGATACGCAGTATTTT. This rearrangement joins TRBV28 to TRBJ2-3, with D possibly being TRBD1 (5 bases). Germline CDR1 is MDHEN and CDR2 is SYDVKM. This CDR3 is built from 14 residues. V lost 6 bases and J 0 bases, leaving 10 bases between the germline ends.

This chain connects TRBV15 to TRBJ2-5, with 8 bases aligning to TRBD1. After removal of 2 bases from V and 5 bases from J, the junction contained 13 bases not matched to a gene. Germline CDR1 is LNHNV and CDR2 is YYDKDF (reference sequence). This CDR3 has 17 residues. Here the CDR3 reads CATSRLRGRGRAETQYF. The CDR3 coding sequence is TGTGCCACCAGCAGACTCAGGGGCAGGGGGCGTGCGGAGACCCAGTACTTC.

V gene TRBV7-2 combines with J gene TRBJ2-1; maybe TRBD1 (6 bases). The germline gives CDR1 SGHTA, CDR2 FQGNSA. This CDR3 is built from 14 residues. The V and J ends lost 5 bases and 5 bases respectively, with 13 bases between them. Here the CDR3 DNA reads TGTGCCAGCAGCCCACATCAGGGGAACAATGAGCAGTTCTTC. Protein: CASSPHQGNNEQFF.

The genes are TRBV6-5 and TRBJ2-3; 9 nucleotides match TRBD2. CDR1 and CDR2 from the germline V gene are MNHEY and SVGAGI. This CDR3 has 14 residues. The ends lost 4 bases at V and 3 bases at J; junction bases unmatched: 2. The CDR3 DNA reads TGTGCCAGCAGTTTAGCGGGAGAAACAGATACGCAGTATTTT. This translates into CASSLAGETDTQYF.

The chain combines TRBV29-1 with TRBJ1-3, with 7 bases aligning to TRBD1. The germline V gene encodes CDR1 SQVTM and CDR2 ANQGSEA. The CDR3 is made up of 13 amino acids. The V gene end was trimmed by 6 bases and the J gene end by 2 bases; junction bases not matched to a gene: 4. CDR3 protein: CSVTTGTGNTIYF. DNA for the CDR3: TGCAGCGTCACGACAGGGACTGGAAACACCATATATTTT.

This clone was seen a handful of times. The gene calls are TRBV19 and TRBJ1-1; the D is unclear. V shed 9 bases and J shed 1 base, with 6 bases lying between them. Germline CDR1 and CDR2: LNHDA and SQIVND (reference sequence). The CDR3 is 11 amino acids. CDR3 nucleotides: TGTGCCAGCACGAGGAACACTGAAGCTTTCTTT. This gives the protein CASTRNTEAFF.

This chain uses TRBV13 with TRBJ2-2; D is possibly TRBD2 (6 bases). Germline-derived CDR1 and CDR2 are PRHDT and FYEKMQ (reference sequence). Trimming removed 8 bases at V and 1 base at J, with 20 bases between. There are 17 residues in the CDR3. The CDR3 region is CASHAGGTAVNTGELFF. CDR3 nucleotides: TGTGCCAGCCATGCTGGGGGGACGGCTGTGAACACCGGGGAGCTGTTTTTT. Complete variable domain (other parts from reference TRBV13 and TRBJ2-2): AAGVIQSPRHLIKEKRETATLKCYPIPRHDTVYWYQQGPGQDPQFLISFYEKMQSDKGSIPDRFSAQQFSDYHSELNMSSLELGDSALYFCASHAGGTAVNTGELFFGEGSRLTVL.